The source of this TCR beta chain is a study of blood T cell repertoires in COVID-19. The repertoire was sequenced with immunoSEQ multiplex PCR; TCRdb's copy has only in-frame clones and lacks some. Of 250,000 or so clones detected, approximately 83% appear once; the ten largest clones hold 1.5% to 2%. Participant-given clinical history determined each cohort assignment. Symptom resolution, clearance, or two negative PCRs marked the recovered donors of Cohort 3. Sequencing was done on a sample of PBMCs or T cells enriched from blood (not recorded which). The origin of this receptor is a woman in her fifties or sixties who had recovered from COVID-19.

The CDR3 sequence: CASRADSEEQYF. The CDR3 DNA reads as TGTGCCAGCAGAGCAGACAGTGAAGAGCAGTACTTC. The V call is TRBV2, the J call TRBJ2-7, with a tentative D call TRBD1 (5 bases). Trimming removed 6 bases at V and 7 bases at J, with 13 bases between. The CDR3 totals 12 residues. The germline gives CDR1 SNHLY, CDR2 FYNNEI.